Listed below are T cell receptor beta chains from one sample, sequenced in a study of shared clonotypes between healthy human individuals. This table comes from immunoSEQ multiplex PCR, and its TCRdb copy is limited to in-frame clones, with some not included. The sample holds about 820,000 clones; more than 85% are singletons and the top ten take under 30%. What was sequenced was naive CD8+ T cells sorted from blood. Receptor source: a man aged 25-40 years in good health. Each CDR3 is given with its conserved first and last residue.

>TRBJ2-3|TRBV13
CASSPGGGTQYF
>TRBJ2-7|TRBV4-3
CASSPRGTVSSYEQYF
>TRBJ2-1|TRBV7-9
CASSPPQDAYNEQFF
>TRBJ1-5|TRBV18
CASSPTEGPWANQPQHF
>TRBJ2-5|TRBV7-9
CASSSLDSPPVRGETQYF
>TRBJ2-3|TRBV7-3
CASSPSGADTDTQYF
>TRBJ2-2|TRBV28
CASRGGVYTGELFF
>TRBJ1-1|TRBV27
CASNRDGVNTEAFF
>TRBJ2-2|TRBV5-1
CASRTGETGELFF
>TRBJ1-1|TRBV13
CASSLGPMNTEAFF
>TRBJ2-5|TRBV7-9
CASSLVWETQYF
>TRBJ1-2|TRBV4-1
CASSSRGGDYGYTF
>TRBJ2-7|TRBV14
CASSHGQGAYEQYF
>TRBJ2-3|TRBV19
CASSMSYAGDTQYF
>TRBJ1-1|TRBV7-9
CASSFPQGGNTEAFF
>TRBJ2-1|TRBV5-1
CASSLDSSSYNEQFF
>NA|TRBV11-2
CASSSPTGAYEQYF
>TRBJ2-1|TRBV11-3
CASSPQGAGHEQFF
>TRBJ2-1|TRBV27
CASSSTANLYNEQFF
>TRBJ2-1|TRBV9
CASSHRTSGNSYNEQFF
>TRBJ2-1|TRBV9
CASSTGYNEQFF
>TRBJ2-3|TRBV29-1
CSALQGTSTDTQYF
>TRBJ2-7|TRBV29-1
CSVTEGRLYEQYF
>TRBJ2-1|TRBV11-3
CASSLGGIGLDNEQFF
>TRBJ2-2|TRBV28
CASSLLSTTGELFF
>TRBJ2-5|TRBV5-6
CASRLRREETQYF
>TRBJ2-7|TRBV27
CASSLMGASSYEQYF
>TRBJ2-7|TRBV11-1
CASSLGPLYGQSYSYEQYF
>TRBJ2-7|TRBV27
CASSPGLPGYEQYF
>TRBJ2-5|TRBV11-2
CASSLGWTSGIVQETQYF
>TRBJ2-2|TRBV19
CASSPPPLGELFF
>TRBJ2-1|TRBV4-1
CASSQGASGAYNEQFF
>TRBJ1-2|TRBV11-2
CASSIRTGENYGYTF
>TRBJ1-2|TRBV27
CASSLSKGSRYTF
>TRBJ1-1|TRBV4-3
CASSQDGYNTEAFF